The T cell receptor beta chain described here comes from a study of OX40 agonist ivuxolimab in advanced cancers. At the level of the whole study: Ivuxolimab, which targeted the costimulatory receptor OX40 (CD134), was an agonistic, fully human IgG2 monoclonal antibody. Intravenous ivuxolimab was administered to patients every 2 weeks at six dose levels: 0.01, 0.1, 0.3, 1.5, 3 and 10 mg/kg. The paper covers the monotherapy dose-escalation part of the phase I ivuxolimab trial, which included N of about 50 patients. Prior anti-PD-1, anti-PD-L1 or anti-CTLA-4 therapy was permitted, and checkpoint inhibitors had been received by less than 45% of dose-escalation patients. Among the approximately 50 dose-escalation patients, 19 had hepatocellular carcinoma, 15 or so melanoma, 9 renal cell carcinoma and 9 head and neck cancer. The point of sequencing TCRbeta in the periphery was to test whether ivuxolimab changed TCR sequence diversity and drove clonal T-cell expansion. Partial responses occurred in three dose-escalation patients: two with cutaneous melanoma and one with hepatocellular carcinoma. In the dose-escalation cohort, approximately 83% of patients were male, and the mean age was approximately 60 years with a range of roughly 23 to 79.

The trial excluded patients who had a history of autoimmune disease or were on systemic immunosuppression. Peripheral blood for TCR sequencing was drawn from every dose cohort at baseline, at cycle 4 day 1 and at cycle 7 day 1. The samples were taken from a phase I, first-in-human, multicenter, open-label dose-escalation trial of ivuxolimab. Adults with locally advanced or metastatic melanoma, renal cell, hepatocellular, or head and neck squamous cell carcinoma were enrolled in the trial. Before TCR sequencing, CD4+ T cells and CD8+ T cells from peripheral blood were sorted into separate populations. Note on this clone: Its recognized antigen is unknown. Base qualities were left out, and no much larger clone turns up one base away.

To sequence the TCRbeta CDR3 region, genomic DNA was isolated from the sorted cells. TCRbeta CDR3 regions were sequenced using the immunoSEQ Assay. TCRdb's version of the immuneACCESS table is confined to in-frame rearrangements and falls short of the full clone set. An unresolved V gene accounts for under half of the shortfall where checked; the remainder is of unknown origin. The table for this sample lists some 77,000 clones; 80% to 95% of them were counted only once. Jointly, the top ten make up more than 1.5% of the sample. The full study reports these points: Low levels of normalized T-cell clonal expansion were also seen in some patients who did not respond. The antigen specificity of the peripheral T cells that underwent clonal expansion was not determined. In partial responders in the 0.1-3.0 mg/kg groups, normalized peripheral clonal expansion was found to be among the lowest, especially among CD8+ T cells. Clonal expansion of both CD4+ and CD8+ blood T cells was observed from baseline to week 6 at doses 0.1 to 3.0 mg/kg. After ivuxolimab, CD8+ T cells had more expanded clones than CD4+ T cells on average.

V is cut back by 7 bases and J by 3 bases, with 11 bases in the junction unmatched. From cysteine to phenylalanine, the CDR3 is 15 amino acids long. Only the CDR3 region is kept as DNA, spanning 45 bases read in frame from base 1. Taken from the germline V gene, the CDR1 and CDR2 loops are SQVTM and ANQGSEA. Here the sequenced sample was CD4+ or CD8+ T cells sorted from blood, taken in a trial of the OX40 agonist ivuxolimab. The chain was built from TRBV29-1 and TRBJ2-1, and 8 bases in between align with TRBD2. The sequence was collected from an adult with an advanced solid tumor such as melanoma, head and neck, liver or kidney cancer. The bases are TGCAGCGGGAGGGAGGGACTAGGGTTCTACAATGAGCAGTTCTTC. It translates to CSGREGLGFYNEQFF.